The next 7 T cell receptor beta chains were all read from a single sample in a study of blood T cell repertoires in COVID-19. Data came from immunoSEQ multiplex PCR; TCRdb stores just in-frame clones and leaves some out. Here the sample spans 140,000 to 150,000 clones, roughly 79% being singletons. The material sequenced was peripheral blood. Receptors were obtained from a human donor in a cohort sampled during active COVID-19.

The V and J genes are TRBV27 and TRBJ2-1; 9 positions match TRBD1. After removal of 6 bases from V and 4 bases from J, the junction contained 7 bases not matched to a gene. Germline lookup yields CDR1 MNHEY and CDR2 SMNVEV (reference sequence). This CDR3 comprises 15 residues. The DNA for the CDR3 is TGTGCCAGCAGGACGGACAGGGGCAAGTACAATGAGCAGTTCTTC. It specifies CASRTDRGKYNEQFF.

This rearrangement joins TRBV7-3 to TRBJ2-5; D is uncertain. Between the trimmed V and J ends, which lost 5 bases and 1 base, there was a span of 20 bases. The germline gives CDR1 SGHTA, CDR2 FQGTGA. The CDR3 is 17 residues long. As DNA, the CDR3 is TGTGCCAGCAGCCTAAACGGCGGCACCGTCCCCCAAGAGACCCAGTACTTC. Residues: CASSLNGGTVPQETQYF.

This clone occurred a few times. CDR3 nucleotide sequence: TGTGCCAGCAGCCCCGGGACAGGGCTTGAGCAGTACTTC. Its translation: CASSPGTGLEQYF. This chain links TRBV7-3 with TRBJ2-7; TRBD1 aligns across 9 bases. The junction had 6 bases not matched to a gene; V was cut back by 5 bases and J by 7 bases. Germline assignment: CDR1 SGHTA and CDR2 FQGTGA. The CDR3 contains 13 residues.

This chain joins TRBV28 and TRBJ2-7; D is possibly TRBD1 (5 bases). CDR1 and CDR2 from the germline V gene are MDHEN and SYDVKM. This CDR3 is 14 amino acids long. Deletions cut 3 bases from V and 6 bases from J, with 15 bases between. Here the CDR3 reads CASSFPLRVAEQYF. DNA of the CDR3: TGTGCCAGCAGTTTCCCCCTCAGGGTGGCCGAGCAGTACTTC.

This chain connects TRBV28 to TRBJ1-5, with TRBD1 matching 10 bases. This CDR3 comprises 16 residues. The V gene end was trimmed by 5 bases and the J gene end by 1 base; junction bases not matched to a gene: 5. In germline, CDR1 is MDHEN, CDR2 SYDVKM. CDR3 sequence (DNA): TGTGCCAGCAGTACTTGGACAGGGGGGAGCAATCAGCCCCAGCATTTT. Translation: CASSTWTGGSNQPQHF.

CDR3 nucleotide sequence: TGTGCCAGCGGAGCGGGAAGTCAAGAGACCCAGTACTTC. It translates to CASGAGSQETQYF. The gene calls are TRBV10-3 and TRBJ2-5, with 7 nucleotides matching TRBD2. V shed 10 bases, J shed 2 bases, and the junction held 7 bases outside the gene matches. The germline V gene has CDR1 ENHRY and CDR2 SYGVKD. CDR3 length: 13 residues.

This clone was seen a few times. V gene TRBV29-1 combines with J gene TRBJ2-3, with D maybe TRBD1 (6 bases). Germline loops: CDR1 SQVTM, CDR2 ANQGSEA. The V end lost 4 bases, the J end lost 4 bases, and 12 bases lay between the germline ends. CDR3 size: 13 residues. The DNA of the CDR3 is TGCAGCGTTGTCGGGACAAATTCAGATACGCAGTATTTT. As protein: CSVVGTNSDTQYF.